These 26 T cell receptor beta chains share one sample of origin, sequenced in a study of cytomegalovirus exposure and HLA in healthy donors. The PCR employed 60 Vbeta primers together with 13 Jbeta primers. Generated by immunoSEQ multiplex PCR, the TCRdb table keeps only in-frame clones and is missing some. The sample includes about 140,000 clones, 75% to 85% of them seen just once. What was sequenced was PBMCs. These receptors originate from a woman between 18 and 29 years old in good health and CMV-seropositive.

The chain has TRBV7-6 and TRBJ2-7, with 14 bases matching TRBD2. From germline, CDR1 is SGHVS and CDR2 FNYEAQ. V was pared by 5 bases and J by 6 bases, with 6 bases of the junction left unmatched. This CDR3 region has 15 residues. The DNA for the CDR3 is TGTGCCAGCAGCACACCGGGACTAGCGGGGGCCGAGCAGTACTTC. Translation: CASSTPGLAGAEQYF.

This chain joins TRBV9 and TRBJ1-1, with D possibly being TRBD1 (6 bases). The CDR3 extends over 16 amino acids. V lost 5 bases and J lost 1, with 18 bases in between. CDR1 is SGDLS and CDR2 is YYNGEE in the germline V gene. CDR3: CASSHPTGNPNTEAFF. In DNA, the CDR3 is TGTGCCAGCAGTCACCCAACAGGGAACCCGAACACTGAAGCTTTCTTT.

This chain uses TRBV7-9 with TRBJ2-1; 10 bases align to TRBD1. Germline V gene data show CDR1 as SEHNR and CDR2 as FQNEAQ (reference sequence). V trimming: 5 bases; J trimming: 3 bases; junction bases outside the gene matches: 16. This CDR3 contains 19 residues. The DNA for the CDR3 is TGTGCCAGCAGCCTAGGGGGACAGGGGCCCTTAACGATCTACAATGAGCAGTTCTTC. Its protein product is CASSLGGQGPLTIYNEQFF.

The chain carries TRBV7-2 and TRBJ1-1; 7 bases are a match to TRBD1. The CDR3 has 17 residues. Germline V CDR1 and CDR2: SGHTA, FQGNSA. V trimming: 1 base; J trimming: 1 base; junction bases outside the gene matches: 9. CDR3 amino acids: CASSLGTGVGKNTEAFF. The CDR3 nucleotides are TGTGCCAGCAGCTTAGGAACAGGGGTAGGGAAGAACACTGAAGCTTTCTTT.

The chain carries TRBV10-1 and TRBJ1-1; D remains ambiguous. Trimming took 2 bases from V and 5 from J, leaving 12 bases between them. This CDR3 region has 14 residues. Looked up from germline, CDR1 is WNHNN and CDR2 is SYGVQD (reference sequence). The CDR3 DNA reads TGCGCCAGCAGTGAGGGGCTGGGTCGAACTGAAGCTTTCTTT. Translation: CASSEGLGRTEAFF.

This clone was seen a few times. V and J are TRBV7-2 and TRBJ2-1; D is unresolved. The CDR3 length is 11 residues. The germline CDR1 and CDR2 sequences are SGHTA and FQGNSA. Trimming left V 5 bases short and J 9 bases short, with 8 bases between. The CDR3 DNA reads as TGTGCCAGCAGCCCCCCAGGTGAGCAGTTCTTC. It is translated as CASSPPGEQFF.

The chain couples TRBV11-2 to TRBJ2-2; 11 bases agree with TRBD2. There are 18 residues in the CDR3. The germline V gene encodes CDR1 SGHAT and CDR2 FQNNGV. V gave up 3 bases and J gave up 7 bases; unmatched junction bases: 13. The CDR3 DNA follows: TGTGCCAGCAGCTTGAGGCTTCTTAGCGGGGGGGGTGTCGGGGAGCTGTTTTTT. Translated: CASSLRLLSGGGVGELFF.

The rearrangement uses TRBV29-1 and TRBJ1-2; 7 bases are shared with TRBD1. This CDR3 has 14 amino acids. From germline, CDR1 is SQVTM and CDR2 ANQGSEA. V lost 6 bases and J lost 4; bases outside the gene matches: 11. The CDR3 spells CSVVTGQNLYGYTF. The CDR3 region has the DNA TGCAGCGTGGTGACGGGACAGAACCTCTATGGCTACACCTTC.

The V call is TRBV9, the J call TRBJ2-5; TRBD2 aligns across 8 bases. After removal of 0 bases from V and 4 bases from J, the junction contained 5 bases not matched to a gene. The germline V gene has CDR1 SGDLS and CDR2 YYNGEE. The CDR3 covers 15 residues. The CDR3 sequence is CASSVELAGGETQYF. In DNA form, the CDR3 reads TGTGCCAGCAGCGTAGAGTTGGCGGGGGGAGAGACCCAGTACTTC.

V is TRBV5-7 and J is TRBJ1-5; tentative D call: TRBD1 (5 bases). TRBV5-7 is given ORF status, its function remaining uncertain. There are 15 residues in the CDR3. V was cut by 4 bases and J by 8 bases, with 19 bases left in between. Here the CDR3 reads CASSRSRTPLEPQHF. CDR3 sequence (DNA): TGTGCCAGCAGCCGATCCCGGACACCGTTGGAGCCCCAGCATTTT.

This sequence joins TRBV18 and TRBJ2-7, with D uncertain. This CDR3 has 15 residues. Trimming shortened V by 2 bases and J by 1 base, and 12 bases separated the two germline ends. In germline, CDR1 is KGHSH, CDR2 LQKENI. The CDR3 DNA reads as TGTGCCAGCTCACCATCCCCACTACTTTCCTACGAGCAGTACTTC. Its translation: CASSPSPLLSYEQYF.

The chain is built from TRBV7-9 and TRBJ2-2; 7 nucleotides agree with TRBD1. The CDR3 is 16 residues long. Germline V gene sequence: CDR1 SEHNR, CDR2 FQNEAQ (reference sequence). V was pared by 5 bases and J by 4 bases, with 10 bases of the junction left unmatched. CDR3 sequence (DNA): TGTGCCAGCAGCCCTCCCAGACAGGGCCCCACCGGGGAGCTGTTTTTT. Residues: CASSPPRQGPTGELFF.

The gene calls are TRBV4-1 and TRBJ2-2; 8 bases line up with TRBD2. The germline CDR1 and CDR2 sequences are MGHRA and YSYEKL. CDR3 length equals 15 residues. V trimming: 1 base; J trimming: 7 bases; junction bases outside the gene matches: 5. CDR3: CASSQAGGRIGELFF. As DNA, the CDR3 is TGCGCCAGCAGCCAAGCGGGGGGGCGGATCGGGGAGCTGTTTTTT.

This clone occurred a few times. J is TRBJ1-3 and V is TRBV9; maybe TRBD1 (6 bases). CDR1 SGDLS and CDR2 YYNGEE come from the germline V gene. Between the trimmed V and J ends, which lost 4 bases and 0 bases, there was a span of 17 bases. The CDR3 extends over 17 amino acids. CDR3 amino acids: CASSYLQGTVSGNTIYF. The CDR3 DNA reads TGTGCCAGCAGCTACCTACAGGGTACAGTCTCTGGAAACACCATATATTTT.

CDR3 sequence (DNA): TGTGCCAGCAGCCAAAGACAGGGTAATTCACCCCTCCACTTT. Translation gives CASSQRQGNSPLHF. This rearrangement joins TRBV14 to TRBJ1-6; 7 nucleotides align to TRBD1. V lost 2 bases to trimming and J lost 6 bases; unmatched junction nucleotides: 1. The CDR3 loop spans 14 amino acids. The germline V gene encodes CDR1 SGHDN and CDR2 FVKESK.

V and J are TRBV30 and TRBJ2-7; 8 bases match TRBD1. Unmatched junction bases numbered 12, after V lost 1 base and J lost 1 base. Germline V gene data show CDR1 as GTSNPN and CDR2 as SVGIG (reference sequence). The CDR3 is made up of 17 amino acids. CDR3 sequence (DNA): TGTGCCTGGAGTGGGGCCCCGACAGGGGAGCGGTCCTACGAGCAGTACTTC. Its protein is CAWSGAPTGERSYEQYF.

Comment on this clone: Lacking the conserved final phenylalanine or tryptophan, this CDR3 likely reflects a read error. This chain uses TRBV19 with TRBJ2-7, with D possibly TRBD1 on 5 matching bases. With 8 bases removed from V and 5 bases from J, the gap between germline ends came to 19 bases. Germline assignment: CDR1 LNHDA and CDR2 SQIVND (reference sequence). This CDR3 is 14 amino acids long. The CDR3 protein is CASSWGREVDEQYL. DNA of the CDR3: TGTGCCAGTTCCTGGGGCAGGGAAGTCGACGAGCAGTACCTC.

This clone has a handful of counts. The genes are TRBV7-6 and TRBJ2-5; 10 bases fit TRBD2. This CDR3 region has 14 residues. Trimming removed 6 bases from V and 1 base from J; junction bases left unmatched: 2. Germline CDR1 is SGHVS and CDR2 is FNYEAQ. CDR3 coding DNA: TGTGCCAGCAGTCCTAGCGGGGGCCAAGAGACCCAGTACTTC. Its translation: CASSPSGGQETQYF.

The chain has TRBV5-6 and TRBJ2-7; the match to TRBD2 covers 7 bases. The germline CDR1 and CDR2 sequences are SGHDT and YYEEEE. The CDR3 extends over 15 amino acids. V gave up 6 bases and J gave up 6 bases; unmatched junction bases: 15. This CDR3 is CASTQRGAGRGEQYF. CDR3 DNA sequence: TGTGCCAGCACGCAGAGAGGTGCGGGGAGGGGCGAGCAGTACTTC.

The genes are TRBV28 and TRBJ2-3, with no clear D. The length of the CDR3 is 12 residues. The V end was cut by 6 bases, the J end by 5 bases, with 9 bases between. From germline, CDR1 is MDHEN and CDR2 SYDVKM. The CDR3 sequence: CASSFRVDTQYF. CDR3 coding DNA: TGTGCCAGCAGCTTCCGGGTAGATACGCAGTATTTT.

The genes are TRBV20-1 and TRBJ1-1; D is uncertain. Germline loops: CDR1 DFQATT, CDR2 SNEGSKA (reference sequence). The length of the CDR3 is 11 residues. V was cut by 4 bases and J by 1 base, with 4 bases left in between. The CDR3 DNA follows: TGCAGTGCTACCAAGAACACTGAAGCTTTCTTT. Translation: CSATKNTEAFF.

The chain has TRBV15 and TRBJ2-3; the match to TRBD2 covers 7 bases. Trimming removed 8 bases from V and 5 bases from J; junction bases left unmatched: 10. CDR1 is LNHNV, CDR2 YYDKDF, per germline (reference sequence). This CDR3 has 14 residues. The CDR3 here is CATLGRGEVDTQYF. The CDR3 DNA reads as TGTGCCACCTTGGGACGGGGGGAGGTAGATACGCAGTATTTT.

This clone is a singleton in its sample. V usage is TRBV6-5 and J usage is TRBJ1-3; TRBD1 aligns across 8 bases. Per germline, CDR1 MNHEY and CDR2 SVGAGI. This CDR3 has 15 amino acids. V was clipped by 0 bases and J by 4 bases; unmatched bases: 2. The CDR3 sequence: CASSYSRTGGNTIYF. For the CDR3, the DNA is TGTGCCAGCAGTTACTCTCGGACAGGGGGAAACACCATATATTTT.

The chain carries TRBV4-3 and TRBJ2-6; TRBD1 aligns across 9 bases. J was trimmed by 0 bases and V by 0 bases; bases with no gene match: 9. This CDR3 has 20 amino acids. Germline-derived CDR1 and CDR2 are LGHNA and YSLEER. The CDR3 DNA reads TGCGCCAGCAGCCAAGAAGGTGGCACAGGGGGCCTCTCTGGGGCCAACGTCCTGACTTTC. The encoded protein is CASSQEGGTGGLSGANVLTF.

The chain employs TRBV10-3 and TRBJ2-1, with 8 bases lining up with TRBD1. This CDR3 region has 14 residues. Trimming removed 2 bases from V and 7 bases from J; junction bases left unmatched: 4. Germline loops: CDR1 ENHRY, CDR2 SYGVKD. The DNA for the CDR3 is TGTGCCATCAGTGAGGGACAGGGCTGGAATGAGCAGTTCTTC. Translating gives CAISEGQGWNEQFF.

The chain couples TRBV7-2 to TRBJ2-4; 7 nucleotides match TRBD2. Germline CDR1 SGHTA, CDR2 FQGNSA. The CDR3 loop spans 14 amino acids. Trimming cost V 0 bases and J 4 bases; bases outside gene matches: 0. This CDR3 reads CASSLAGLKNIQYF. The CDR3 DNA is TGTGCCAGCAGCTTAGCGGGACTAAAAAACATTCAGTACTTC.